This T cell receptor (beta chain) was recorded in a study of cytomegalovirus exposure and HLA in healthy donors (dated by TCRdb to about 2017). General notes on the study: According to an earlier analysis of a few hundred of the donors, about 179 million T cells yielded 117 million unique TCR beta sequences and approximately 300 Gb of sequence data. Roughly 300 gigabases of sequencing data and 78 million or so unique TCR sequences were included in an early release covering 550 to 650 HLA-typed donors. Of the approximately 400 genotyped donors, 75% to 85% were placed in the genetic ancestry cluster associated with self-reported Caucasian donors. The study aimed to test whether signatures of past pathogen exposure could be identified by cataloging public T cell receptors. The study used immunosequencing to profile the T cell repertoires of 666 subjects and linked those repertoires to cytomegalovirus serostatus. In addition to the first cohort of around 670 subjects, a separate validation cohort of 120 different subjects was used. To predict cytomegalovirus infection status, the study combined high-throughput TCR immunosequencing, statistical association of individual TCRs with disease status, and machine learning. A later analysis re-analyzed previously published TCR beta repertoires from hundreds of donors and added high-resolution HLA genotyping to study TCR occurrence patterns. The later analysis used no new phenotypic data to find candidate immune exposures, relying instead on TCR beta sequences and their occurrence across donors. To decide whether each TCR beta V gene segment behaved as functional or pseudogenic, an earlier analysis of 587 of the donors relied on high-throughput TCR beta sequencing. Donor age, sex, ethnicity and CMV serostatus were collected together with the repertoire data. In a later genetic analysis, genome-wide SNP genotypes for about 55% of the roughly 700 donors were used, and that subset was treated as a discovery cohort. Every repertoire in the discovery cohort had been generated on one and the same sequencing platform. Both class I and class II loci were covered by HLA typing, at four-digit resolution. The number of typed donors differed by locus: roughly 629-630 for A, B, C, DRB1 and DQB1; 522 for DQA1; 606 for DPA1; and around 490 for DPB1. Five DR-DQ haplotypes were handled as single units for association and clustering because linkage in the cohort was strong. On average, approximately 250,000 unique TCR beta nucleotide sequences were sequenced per donor among roughly 430 genotyped donors of the cohort, with roughly 19% of those sequences being non-productive. Results and caveats for the whole study, not just this receptor: HLA typing was unavailable for some donors at each locus, so association tests used only the typed subset. Compared with the roughly 720-donor mean, donors in an Asian-associated ancestry cluster had fewer N-insertions in productive TCRs, according to a later genetic analysis. The presence/absence analyses assumed that sequencing depth was roughly uniform across donors, and that assumption may not be true. In an earlier analysis of around 500 of the donors, most TCR beta V segments appeared in productive rearrangements about 87% or about 30% of the time, broadly matching IMGT annotations. In a later analysis, several top co-occurrence clusters were reported to appear linked to parvovirus B19, influenza, CMV and Epstein-Barr virus. In both the original and validation cohorts, the classifier was reported to diagnose cytomegalovirus status with high specificity and sensitivity. Across donors, most TCR sequences were observed very rarely, whereas some public TCRs were present in many individuals. The earlier analysis of approximately 540 of the donors excluded fewer than 20 rarely observed V segments, including chromosome 9 orphons, because counts were too low. In a later analysis, TCR association rates were found to vary across HLA loci, with the most associated TCRs seen for DRB1 alleles and the fewest for HLA-C alleles. Some IMGT-functional V segments, including TRBV6-2 and TRBV6-3, could not be told apart with the 87-base-pair reads, so those segments were excluded. It was suggested by the authors that the approach could potentially be generalized to other disease states and immunological phenotypes. This cohort had only TCR beta chains sequenced, and the lack of alpha or paired-chain data limited which features could be detected. Compared with equally common non-associated chains, HLA-associated TCR beta chains in a later analysis were more clonally expanded and had lower generation probabilities. The study gave a list of about 150 TCR beta chains associated with cytomegalovirus. According to a later analysis, most CMV-associated TCR beta chains appeared to be HLA-restricted, and the HLA associations seemed to be driven largely by CMV exposure. Strong co-occurrence of HLA alleles, especially DR and DQ, made assigning TCR associations to individual alleles difficult. For the cohort, immune exposure information was limited to CMV serostatus. A cluster of highly shared sequence variants was judged likely to be a technical artifact of the sequencing pipeline. Specific HLA alleles were associated with 15,000 to 20,000 TCR beta sequences at a false discovery rate of 0.05 in a later analysis. Three of the identified cytomegalovirus-associated TCR beta chains were confirmed in vitro to be specific for cytomegalovirus antigens. Linkage disequilibrium might explain the correlated functional status among segregating V segments, but an unknown experimental factor could not be ruled out. A further reported finding was that TCR beta sequences accurately predicted the HLA-A and HLA-B alleles for most subjects in the first cohort. V-gene and J-gene trimming of TCR beta chains was associated with a missense DCLRE1C variant in a later genetic analysis, and the association was replicated in an independent cohort.

The CDR3 covers 15 residues, taking in both the cysteine and the phenylalanine. Solely the CDR3 DNA is kept, with 45 bases framed from the first base. V gives up 2 bases and J gives up 4 bases, and the segment between their germline ends measures 14 bases. CDR1 and CDR2 (WNHNN, SYGVQD) derive from the germline V gene (reference sequence). About this clone: No antigen is known for it. Base qualities were left out, and no much larger clone turns up one base away.

Libraries were built with the immunoSEQ multiplex PCR assay. For the multiplex PCR, a mixture combining 60 forward primers for TCR Vbeta segments and 13 reverse primers for TCR Jbeta segments was used. The CDR3 region of rearranged TCR beta genes was amplified from genomic DNA with a multiplex PCR assay. The Illumina HiSeq System was used to sequence the amplified TCR beta libraries as 87-base-pair reads. The original pipeline was this. A later analysis tallied roughly 78 million unique TCR beta chains across the roughly 610 repertoires, and roughly 11 million of those chains were shared by two or more donors. Raw reads were error-corrected and collapsed into unique sequences by a nearest-neighbor algorithm in which closely related sequences were merged to remove PCR and sequencing errors. Alignment of CDR3 sequences to IMGT reference sequences was used to assign V, D and J gene segments. Each retained sequence needed at least a six-nucleotide match to both a V gene segment and a J gene segment. Rearrangements were classified as productive when the CDR3 lacked stop codons and remained in frame with V and J, and all other rearrangements were classified as non-productive. Following IMGT convention, CDR3 was defined as the stretch from the second conserved V-encoded cysteine up to the conserved J-encoded phenylalanine. In an earlier analysis of approximately 590 of the donors, sequences lacking an unambiguous match to a single V gene segment were excluded. In an earlier analysis of approximately 610 of the donors, V segments were called functional above 56.7% productive rearrangements and were called segregating when the between-donor standard deviation exceeded 5%. To diagnose cytomegalovirus status from the catalog of TCR beta chain sequences, a statistical classification framework was built. In a later analysis, V and J genes were assigned by comparing TCR nucleotide sequences against IMGT/GENE-DB human TR gene sequences. In a later analysis, CDR3 sequences and most-parsimonious VDJ recombination scenarios were assigned using the TCRdist pipeline. In a later analysis, every TCR beta chain was defined by the combination of its CDR3 amino acid sequence and its V-gene family, and reads without a unique V-gene family were dropped. As a way to deal with suspected cross-contamination and a sequencing artifact, a later analysis dropped nearly 600 nucleotide sequences that were highly shared and had low generation probability. For each public chain, a later analysis derived a clonal expansion index from normalized ranks of inferred template counts within each repertoire. In a later analysis, generation probabilities were computed with a VDJ recombination model fitted to out-of-frame rearrangements, and the resulting probabilities were checked against IGoR. A later analysis scored TCR-TCR, TCR-HLA and TCR-CMV co-occurrence with hypergeometric tests, applying a repertoire-size bias correction to TCR pairs. A later analysis estimated false discovery rates by permuting HLA or CMV assignments 20 times. In a later analysis, co-occurring TCRs were grouped with DBSCAN, and TCRdist sequence similarity was added when clustering was performed within HLA-allele-positive subsets. For co-occurrence clustering, repertoires with fewer than 30,000 or more than 120,000 public chains were excluded, along with five repertoires with anomalous nucleotide sharing. Imported from immuneACCESS, the table was reduced by TCRdb to in-frame sequences with V and J called. These copies leave out some clones; in studies compared against another copy, an unresolved V gene accounts for under half, and the cause of the remainder is not known. From that table come the V and J calls and clone size; the DNA was used to work out D and trimming. The sample profile shows about 190,000 clones; over 9.5% of them were found once. The ten largest account for about 8% of the sample.

The cohort was made up of approximately 670 healthy bone marrow donors. At the time of sampling, all cohort members were nominally healthy, though unrecorded immune exposures were likely present. The donor tested CMV seropositive and was one of the 289 seropositive cohort members. Every donor gave a peripheral blood sample, and the peripheral blood mononuclear cells from that sample were used for TCR beta sequencing. Genomic DNA extraction from the blood cell samples was performed with the Qiagen DNeasy Blood Extraction Kit. Sequenced sample: PBMCs. The origin of this receptor is a man aged 50-59 years in good health and CMV-seropositive. Recombination linked TRBV10-1 to TRBJ1-1, and the D gene may be TRBD1, 5 bases matching. The DNA reads TGCGCCAGCAGTGAGACCGGGCGAAGGGGCACTGAAGCTTTCTTT. The translation is CASSETGRRGTEAFF.